A single sample gave rise to the 24 T cell receptor beta chains below, sequenced in a study of beta chain features in type 1 diabetes. Study-level results: Among patients with Type 1 diabetes, TCRB CDR3s were moderately but significantly shorter in every one of the four CD4+ subsets.

Isolated RNA was reverse transcribed in full, so expressed TCRB transcripts were sequenced. Using immunoSEQ multiplex PCR, the repertoire was profiled, and TCRdb retains in-frame clones only, with some absent. Counted here are under 250,000 clones, approximately 15% occurring once; the ten biggest clones make up approximately 0.021%. These receptors' targets are unknown. The sequencing sample was made of naive CD4+ T cells from blood. These receptor sequences come from a man under 40 with type 1 diabetes.

This chain links TRBV7-9 with TRBJ1-2, with 11 nucleotides matching TRBD1. From germline, CDR1 is SEHNR and CDR2 FQNEAQ (reference sequence). The CDR3 spans 14 residues. With 4 bases clipped from V and 6 bases from J, the junction kept 4 bases outside the gene matches. CDR3 sequence (DNA): TGTGCCAGCAGCTCCTGGACAGGGGGCGATGGCTACACCTTC. Translated: CASSSWTGGDGYTF.

The V gene is TRBV9, the J gene TRBJ2-5, with 11 bases aligning to TRBD2. J lost 4 bases, V lost 4 bases, and 3 bases had no gene match. This CDR3 has 14 amino acids. CDR1 and CDR2 (germline): SGDLS, YYNGEE. The CDR3 region has the DNA TGTGCCAGCAGCATAGCGGGGGGGTCAGAGACCCAGTACTTC. Protein: CASSIAGGSETQYF.

The chain recombines TRBV2 with TRBJ1-4; D is possibly TRBD1 (5 bases). V dropped 8 bases and J dropped 7 bases, with 14 bases sitting between them. CDR1 SNHLY and CDR2 FYNNEI come from the germline V gene. This CDR3 contains 13 residues. The CDR3 region is CASRGEGGEKLFF. The CDR3 DNA sequence: TGTGCCAGCCGGGGGGAAGGAGGTGAAAAACTGTTTTTT.

The chain combines TRBV29-1 with TRBJ1-6; TRBD1 might be the D (6 bases). CDR1 is SQVTM and CDR2 is ANQGSEA in the germline V gene. The V and J ends lost 4 bases and 6 bases respectively, with 10 bases between them. This CDR3 is 13 amino acids long. CDR3 amino acids: CSVAGTLNSPLHF. DNA of the CDR3: TGCAGCGTTGCCGGGACACTTAATTCACCCCTCCACTTT.

The chain carries TRBV6-6 and TRBJ1-2; tentatively, D is TRBD1 (6 bases). V gave up 4 bases and J gave up 9 bases, with 12 bases separating them. The CDR3 sequence is 12 residues long. CDR1 is MNHNY, CDR2 SVGAGI, per germline (reference sequence). The DNA for the CDR3 is TGTGCCAGCAGTTTTCCAGGGGATCGCTACACCTTC. Amino acid sequence: CASSFPGDRYTF.

This clone turned up a few times. V and J are TRBV5-1 and TRBJ2-5; 7 bases line up with TRBD2. The CDR3 runs 16 residues. V was clipped by 0 bases and J by 0 bases; unmatched bases: 5. The germline CDR1 and CDR2 sequences are SGHRS and YFSETQ. This CDR3 is CASSLAGGYYQETQYF. The DNA for the CDR3 is TGCGCCAGCAGCTTGGCGGGGGGTTACTACCAAGAGACCCAGTACTTC.

This clone turned up a few times. The chain combines TRBV25-1 with TRBJ2-5; 14 bases line up with TRBD2. Germline assignment: CDR1 MGHDK and CDR2 SYGVNS. The CDR3 sequence is 17 residues long. The trim removed 6 bases at V and 5 bases at J, leaving 11 bases unmatched. The CDR3 DNA sequence: TGTGCCAGCAGACCCGGGACTAGCGGGAGTAAAGCGGAGACCCAGTACTTC. The encoded protein is CASRPGTSGSKAETQYF.

The chain couples TRBV4-1 to TRBJ2-1; D possibly corresponds to TRBD2 (5 bases). The CDR3 has 16 residues. V dropped 0 bases and J dropped 0 bases, with 9 bases sitting between them. CDR1 and CDR2 from the germline V gene are MGHRA and YSYEKL. The CDR3 protein is CASSQDPGVSYNEQFF. The CDR3, as DNA: TGCGCCAGCAGCCAAGATCCCGGGGTCTCCTACAATGAGCAGTTCTTC.

The chain has TRBV28 and TRBJ2-4; 8 bases line up with TRBD2. In germline, CDR1 is MDHEN, CDR2 SYDVKM. Trimming cost V 5 bases and J 6 bases; bases outside gene matches: 6. This CDR3 comprises 14 residues. CDR3 region: CASSQGLVGNIQYF. In DNA form, the CDR3 reads TGTGCCAGCAGTCAGGGACTAGTCGGAAACATTCAGTACTTC.

The rearrangement links TRBV10-3 to TRBJ2-1; 9 bases are a match to TRBD2. This CDR3 region has 15 residues. Per germline, CDR1 ENHRY and CDR2 SYGVKD. The junction had 7 bases not matched to a gene; V was cut back by 6 bases and J by 4 bases. The CDR3 bases are TGTGCCATCAGCGCCGGGACTAGCTCTTACAATGAGCAGTTCTTC. It translates to CAISAGTSSYNEQFF.

The chain has TRBV5-1 and TRBJ2-2, with 8 bases lining up with TRBD2. CDR3 size: 16 residues. Losses at the gene ends were 0 bases for V and 4 bases for J; bases not matched to a gene: 5. CDR1 and CDR2 (germline): SGHRS, YFSETQ. CDR3 protein: CASSLEGLGSTGELFF. In DNA form, the CDR3 reads TGCGCCAGCAGCTTGGAGGGACTAGGGTCCACCGGGGAGCTGTTTTTT.

The CDR3, as DNA: TGTGCCATCAGCGGACAGGGTTACGAGCAGTACTTC. Encoded protein: CAISGQGYEQYF. V is TRBV10-3 and J is TRBJ2-7; 8 bases align to TRBD1. The V segment lost 6 bases and the J segment 4 bases; nucleotides outside the gene matches: 2. CDR1 and CDR2 from the germline V gene are ENHRY and SYGVKD. The CDR3 has 12 amino acids.

The rearrangement uses TRBV5-1 and TRBJ1-6; D gene ambiguous. The ends were cut back, 4 bases at V and 5 bases at J, with 4 bases in the middle. This CDR3 has 12 amino acids. Per germline, CDR1 SGHRS and CDR2 YFSETQ. The CDR3 nucleotides read TGCGCCAGCAGCGCGGATAATTCACCCCTCCACTTT. Amino acid sequence: CASSADNSPLHF.

In this sample, this clone turned up a few times. V gene TRBV5-4 combines with J gene TRBJ2-1; 7 bases are shared with TRBD2. V lost 5 bases, J lost 9 bases, and 11 bases stayed unmatched. Germline V gene lookup returns CDR1 SGHNT and CDR2 YYREEE (reference sequence). The CDR3 consists of 14 residues. The CDR3 coding sequence is TGTGCCAGCAGGTCCCCGGGGGGAGGTGGTGAGCAGTTCTTC. Its protein product is CASRSPGGGGEQFF.

This clone was counted a few times. The V call is TRBV10-3, the J call TRBJ2-7, with 8 positions matching TRBD1. J was trimmed by 7 bases and V by 6 bases; bases with no gene match: 5. Germline lookup yields CDR1 ENHRY and CDR2 SYGVKD. The CDR3 has 12 amino acids. The CDR3 loop is CAIRDRVGEQYF. CDR3 DNA sequence: TGTGCCATCAGGGACAGGGTTGGTGAGCAGTACTTC.

There are a few counts of this clone. The chain combines TRBV6-5 with TRBJ2-3, with a weak D call TRBD1 (6 bases). CDR1 and CDR2 from the germline V gene are MNHEY and SVGAGI. This CDR3 spans 14 amino acids. Trimming removed 5 bases at V and 3 bases at J, with 12 bases between. CDR3 in amino acids: CASSLSTGTDTQYF. CDR3 nucleotides: TGTGCCAGCAGTCTTTCCACAGGGACAGATACGCAGTATTTT.

V and J are TRBV19 and TRBJ2-4, with a possible D match to TRBD1 (6 bases). Germline CDR1 LNHDA, CDR2 SQIVND (reference sequence). The germline V and J ends were trimmed by 7 bases and 0 bases, with 13 bases remaining between them. The CDR3 is 15 amino acids. The CDR3 DNA follows: TGTGCCAGTAACCAGGACAGCCTAGCCAAAAACATTCAGTACTTC. Translated, it gives CASNQDSLAKNIQYF.

The chain has TRBV29-1 and TRBJ2-7; 8 bases match TRBD1. The germline CDR1 and CDR2 sequences are SQVTM and ANQGSEA. The CDR3 runs to 13 residues. The V and J ends lost 7 bases and 5 bases, in that order; junction bases with no gene match: 10. The CDR3 region is CSATRTGTNEQYF. The CDR3, as DNA: TGCAGCGCTACCCGGACAGGGACGAACGAGCAGTACTTC.

This clone was seen more than once but under ten times. This chain joins TRBV7-9 and TRBJ1-2; D uncertain. V lost 7 bases, J lost 3 bases, and 12 bases lay in between. Per germline, CDR1 SEHNR and CDR2 FQNEAQ (reference sequence). The CDR3 contains 13 residues. The CDR3 is CASNPRADYGYTF. DNA for the CDR3: TGTGCCAGCAACCCGAGGGCGGACTATGGCTACACCTTC. Combining the CDR3 with reference TRBV7-9 and TRBJ1-2 gives the whole variable domain DTGVSQNPRHKITKRGQNVTFRCDPISEHNRLYWYRQTLGQGPEFLTYFQNEAQLEKSRLLSDRFSAERPKGSFSTLEIQRTEQGDSAMYLCASNPRADYGYTFGSGTRLTVV.

The chain links TRBV7-9 to TRBJ1-2; 10 bases align to TRBD1. This CDR3 contains 14 residues. CDR1 is SEHNR, CDR2 FQNEAQ, per germline (reference sequence). The V segment lost 4 bases and the J segment 7 bases; nucleotides outside the gene matches: 6. This chain's CDR3 is CASSYGQGEGGYTF. The DNA for the CDR3 is TGTGCCAGCAGCTACGGACAGGGGGAAGGTGGCTACACCTTC.

This clone was seen only a few times. The CDR3 is CASRTGGGETQYF. The CDR3 DNA follows: TGTGCCAGCAGAACAGGGGGGGGTGAGACCCAGTACTTC. The V and J genes are TRBV5-4 and TRBJ2-5; D possibly corresponds to TRBD1 (8 bases). V lost 5 bases to trimming and J lost 5 bases, with 13 bases between them. Germline V gives CDR1 SGHNT, CDR2 YYREEE (reference sequence). The CDR3 has 13 residues.

V and J are TRBV10-3 and TRBJ2-5; D is ambiguous. Germline V lookup: CDR1 ENHRY, CDR2 SYGVKD. V gave up 0 bases and J gave up 5 bases, with 4 bases separating them. The CDR3 totals 12 residues. The DNA of the CDR3 is TGTGCCATCAGTGAGTCGGAGGAGACCCAGTACTTC. Its protein is CAISESEETQYF.

There are a few counts of this clone. DNA of the CDR3: TGTGCCTGGAGTGAACAGGTAGGAGAGACCCAGTACTTC. As protein: CAWSEQVGETQYF. The V gene is TRBV30, the J gene TRBJ2-5, with D possibly matching TRBD1 (5 bases). The germline V gene encodes CDR1 GTSNPN and CDR2 SVGIG (reference sequence). Deletions cut 1 base from V and 4 bases from J, with 10 bases between. This CDR3 comprises 13 residues. Full variable domain (rest looked up from reference TRBV30 and TRBJ2-5): SQTIHQWPATLVQPVGSPLSLECTVEGTSNPNLYWYRQAAGRGLQLLFYSVGIGQISSEVPQNLSASRPQDRQFILSSKKLLLSDSGFYLCAWSEQVGETQYFGPGTRLLVL.

This clone occurred a few times. The V gene is TRBV6-1, the J gene TRBJ2-3; 7 bases align to TRBD1. The V segment lost 0 bases and the J segment 1 base; nucleotides outside the gene matches: 4. This CDR3 has 16 residues. The germline CDR1 and CDR2 sequences are MNHNS and SASEGT. In nucleotides, the CDR3 is TGTGCCAGCAGTGAAGCGCAAGGGGGCGGCACAGATACGCAGTATTTT. It yields the protein CASSEAQGGGTDTQYF.